Shown below are 8 T cell receptor beta chains from a single sample sequenced in a study of blood T cells in healthy people across ages. The authors ran a second PCR of about 6 to 11 cycles using a sample-barcoded 5' primer and a J-beta primer mix. TCRdb passed the 5' RACE reads through MiXCR, listing each CDR3 protein once. The profile shows about 780,000 distinct CDR3 sequences, about 42% of them singletons. The sequenced material came from blood. The source of these receptors is a man older than 75 in good health.

V usage is TRBV5-1 and J usage is TRBJ2-3; D is undetermined. The CDR3 is 15 residues long. The V end was cut by 4 bases, the J end by 2 bases, with 14 bases between. Germline V gene sequence: CDR1 SGHRS, CDR2 YFSETQ. The CDR3 DNA reads TGCGCCAGCAGCAGCTTTAGTCCGTCCACAGATACGCAGTATTTT. Protein sequence: CASSSFSPSTDTQYF.

There are a few counts of this clonotype. The V and J genes are TRBV2 and TRBJ2-7, with a weak D call TRBD1 (5 bases). Germline assignment: CDR1 SNHLY and CDR2 FYNNEI. V shed 2 bases and J shed 5 bases, with 13 bases lying between them. CDR3 size: 14 residues. Written as DNA, the CDR3 is TGTGCCAGCAGTGAAAGAACAGGATCGAACGAGCAGTACTTC. As protein: CASSERTGSNEQYF.

For this clonotype: Since a much larger clone is just one base distant, this may be a read error. V and J are TRBV29-1 and TRBJ2-1; 8 bases fit TRBD1. CDR3 length: 14 residues. Germline lookup yields CDR1 SQVTM and CDR2 ANQGSEA. The V gene end was trimmed by 3 bases and the J gene end by 10 bases; junction bases not matched to a gene: 11. The CDR3 DNA is TGCAGCGTTGATGACGGGACAGGTGGTAACGAGCAGTTCTTC. It translates to CSVDDGTGGNEQFF.

This clonotype was detected only a few times. The chain recombines TRBV15 with TRBJ2-1; D not resolved. The CDR3 has 14 amino acids. Germline CDR1 reads LNHNV; CDR2 reads YYDKDF (reference sequence). Between the trimmed V and J ends, which lost 1 base and 7 bases, there was a span of 11 bases. CDR3 sequence reads: CATSRGGDANEQFF. The CDR3 DNA reads as TGTGCCACCAGCAGAGGTGGGGATGCGAATGAGCAGTTCTTC.

The chain combines TRBV29-1 with TRBJ2-5, with D possibly TRBD1 on 6 matching bases. The germline CDR1 and CDR2 sequences are SQVTM and ANQGSEA. Trimming removed 2 bases from V and 0 bases from J, with 10 bases in between. The CDR3 spans 14 residues. The CDR3 loop is CSVESDRNQETQYF. The DNA of the CDR3 is TGCAGCGTTGAATCCGACAGGAACCAAGAGACCCAGTACTTC.

Of note for this clonotype: The junction departs from the called germline gene at one end, perhaps through a read error. This sequence joins TRBV25-1 and TRBJ1-1; D gene ambiguous. Germline CDR1 reads MGHDK; CDR2 reads SYGVNS. The CDR3 spans 11 residues. CDR3 sequence: CTSKGGVEAFF. DNA for the CDR3: TGTACCAGCAAAGGAGGTGTAGAGGCTTTCTTT.

The table lists this clonotype with a count of one. The rearrangement links TRBV7-9 to TRBJ2-3; possibly TRBD1 for D (7 bases). Germline V gene data show CDR1 as SEHNR and CDR2 as FQNEAQ (reference sequence). V was shortened by 0 bases and J by 1 base, with 17 bases between the two germline ends. The CDR3 spans 18 residues. The CDR3, as DNA: TGTGCCAGCAGCTTAGCCCTGACAGGGAGGAAGGGCACAGATACGCAGTATTTT. This encodes CASSLALTGRKGTDTQYF.

CDR3 bases: TGTGCCAGCAGTTGGGGACTAGCGTCCTACGAGCAGTACTTC. It translates to CASSWGLASYEQYF. The chain is built from TRBV6-5 and TRBJ2-7, with TRBD2 identical over 10 bases. Germline V gene data show CDR1 as MNHEY and CDR2 as SVGAGI. This CDR3 region has 14 residues. After removal of 4 bases from V and 1 base from J, the junction contained 1 base not matched to a gene.